This T cell receptor beta chain was sequenced for a study of shared clonotypes between healthy human individuals. For every subset, genomic DNA was evenly distributed across several immunoSEQ plates. Produced via immunoSEQ multiplex PCR; TCRdb's table is partial and in-frame only. The sample consists of 550,000 to 700,000 clones, 73% of them appearing once. Sequencing was done on a sample of memory CD4+ T cells sorted from blood. Subset of the sample: CD45RA-negative fraction. This clonotype was sampled from a woman between 25 and 40 years old in good health.

This CDR3 reads CASTAGGQYF. The CDR3 DNA is TGTGCCAGCACTGCTGGGGGGCAGTACTTC. The gene calls are TRBV6-6 and TRBJ2-7, with D possibly called TRBD1 or TRBD2 (5 bases each). The germline V and J ends were trimmed by 7 bases and 9 bases, with 10 bases remaining between them. Germline V gene lookup returns CDR1 MNHNY and CDR2 SVGAGI (reference sequence). CDR3 length equals 10 residues.